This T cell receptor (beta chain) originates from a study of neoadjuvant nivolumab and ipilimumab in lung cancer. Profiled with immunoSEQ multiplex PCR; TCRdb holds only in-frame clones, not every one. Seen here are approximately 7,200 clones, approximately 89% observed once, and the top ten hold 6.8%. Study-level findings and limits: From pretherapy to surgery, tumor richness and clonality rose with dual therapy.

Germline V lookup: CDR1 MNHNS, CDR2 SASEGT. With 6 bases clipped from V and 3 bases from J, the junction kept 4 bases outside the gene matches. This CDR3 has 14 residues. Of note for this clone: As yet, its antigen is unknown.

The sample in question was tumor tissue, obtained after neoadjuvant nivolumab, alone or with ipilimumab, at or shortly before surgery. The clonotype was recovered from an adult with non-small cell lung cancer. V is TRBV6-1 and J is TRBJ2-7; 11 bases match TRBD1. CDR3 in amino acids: CASRTGTGGYEQYF. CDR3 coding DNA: TGTGCCAGCAGGACCGGGACAGGGGGCTACGAGCAGTACTTC.